This T cell receptor (beta chain) was captured in a study of blood T cell repertoires in COVID-19. At the level of the study: Samples came from the United States, Italy and Spain, spanning acute and convalescent COVID-19. T cells, B-cell-depleted T cells, or PBMCs provided the cDNA or gDNA that served as material.

In the source study's methods: For nucleated cells, counts were estimated from reference gene primer amplification. Assay used: immunoSEQ multiplex PCR; TCRdb lists only in-frame clones, some missing. That table is the source of V, J and clone size, and D and trimming were worked out from the DNA. Here the sample spans 95,000 to 110,000 clones, around 82% being singletons. Germline loops: CDR1 MDHEN, CDR2 SYDVKM. The CDR3 length is 20 residues. After removal of 11 bases from V and 3 bases from J, the junction contained 28 bases not matched to a gene. Sequences were obtained from peripheral blood. The chain uses TRBV28 and TRBJ1-2; 9 bases agree with TRBD1. The source is a man between 60 and 75 years old with acute or convalescent COVID-19. CDR3 protein: CAVRGPGQGLREPSYYGYTF. DNA for the CDR3: TGTGCCGTTCGAGGGCCCGGACAGGGGCTCCGGGAACCATCATACTATGGCTACACCTTC.